Following are 23 T cell receptor beta chains from one sample sequenced in a study of shared clonotypes between healthy human individuals. Generated by immunoSEQ multiplex PCR, the TCRdb table keeps only in-frame clones and is missing some. In the table there are around 2.3 million clones, 95% of which are singletons. The specimen was naive CD4+ T cells sorted from blood. Subset here: CD45RA+ positively selected. The receptors originated from a young man in good health.

The chain links TRBV5-1 to TRBJ2-7, with 8 bases identical to TRBD1. V was pared by 0 bases and J by 6 bases, with 8 bases of the junction left unmatched. This CDR3 is built from 15 residues. Germline values: CDR1 SGHRS, CDR2 YFSETQ. For the CDR3, the DNA is TGCGCCAGCAGCTTGGCCGGACAGGGCGTATTCGAGCAGTACTTC. Protein: CASSLAGQGVFEQYF.

Notes on this clone: Within the sample, other DNA sequences also encode this same CDR3. The V gene is TRBV7-3, the J gene TRBJ2-3, with 11 bases that match TRBD2. The trim removed 5 bases at V and 2 bases at J, leaving 6 bases unmatched. CDR1 is SGHTA, CDR2 FQGTGA, per germline. The CDR3 is made up of 16 amino acids. The CDR3 region has the DNA TGTGCCAGCAGCCCCCTAGCGGGGGGACCCACAGATACGCAGTATTTT. This translates into CASSPLAGGPTDTQYF. Variable domain in full (rest from reference TRBV7-3 and TRBJ2-3): GAGVSQTPSNKVTEKGKYVELRCDPISGHTALYWYRQSLGQGPEFLIYFQGTGAADDSGLPNDRFFAVRPEGSVSTLKIQRTERGDSAVYLCASSPLAGGPTDTQYFGPGTRLTVL.

The chain links TRBV6-5 to TRBJ1-2; no reliable D call. The CDR3 has 13 residues. Trimming took off 5 bases at V and 3 bases at J, with 10 bases between the two ends. Germline CDR1 reads MNHEY; CDR2 reads SVGAGI. The chain's CDR3 is CASSRDPDYGYTF. The CDR3 coding sequence is TGTGCCAGCAGTAGAGACCCTGACTATGGCTACACCTTC.

The chain recombines TRBV30 with TRBJ1-2; D is perhaps TRBD1 (6 bases). Trimming removed 4 bases at V and 0 bases at J, with 9 bases between. CDR1 and CDR2 from the germline V gene are GTSNPN and SVGIG (reference sequence). This CDR3 spans 13 amino acids. The CDR3 sequence is CAWTDSANYGYTF. In DNA form, the CDR3 reads TGTGCCTGGACGGACAGTGCTAACTATGGCTACACCTTC. The full variable domain, completed using reference TRBV30 and TRBJ1-2, is SQTIHQWPATLVQPVGSPLSLECTVEGTSNPNLYWYRQAAGRGLQLLFYSVGIGQISSEVPQNLSASRPQDRQFILSSKKLLLSDSGFYLCAWTDSANYGYTFGSGTRLTVV.

This chain connects TRBV14 to TRBJ2-1, with D tentatively TRBD2 (5 bases). Trimming took 1 base from V and 6 from J, leaving 13 bases between them. The CDR3 spans 15 residues. The V gene's germline CDR1 is SGHDN and CDR2 FVKESK. For the CDR3, the DNA is TGTGCCAGCAGCCAAGCGACGGGATGGGGCAATGAGCAGTTCTTC. Protein sequence: CASSQATGWGNEQFF.

V gene TRBV19 combines with J gene TRBJ1-6; D is perhaps TRBD1 (5 bases). With 5 bases removed from V and 14 bases from J, the gap between germline ends came to 19 bases. CDR1 LNHDA and CDR2 SQIVND come from the germline V gene (reference sequence). This CDR3 region has 14 residues. The CDR3 spells CASSLGGDPPSLHF. CDR3 bases: TGTGCCAGTAGTCTGGGAGGGGACCCTCCATCCCTCCACTTT.

The CDR3: CASSNRGPEQYF. CDR3 nucleotides: TGTGCCAGCAGCAACAGGGGGCCCGAGCAGTACTTC. The chain couples TRBV9 to TRBJ2-7, with 9 bases identical to TRBD1. Germline-derived CDR1 and CDR2 are SGDLS and YYNGEE. The CDR3 loop spans 12 amino acids. The V gene end was trimmed by 4 bases and the J gene end by 6 bases; junction bases not matched to a gene: 2.

V and J are TRBV5-5 and TRBJ1-4; 12 nucleotides line up with TRBD1. CDR1 is SGHKS, CDR2 YYEKEE, per germline (reference sequence). Trimming at V came to 4 bases and at J to 6 bases, leaving 10 bases not matched to a gene. This CDR3 spans 17 amino acids. The CDR3 DNA reads TGTGCCAGCAGCCCCAGGGGACAGGGGGCGTCGTATGAAAAACTGTTTTTT. Protein product: CASSPRGQGASYEKLFF.

This chain links TRBV5-6 with TRBJ1-2; possibly TRBD1 for D (5 bases). Deletions cut 0 bases from V and 4 bases from J, with 19 bases between. Germline V gene lookup returns CDR1 SGHDT and CDR2 YYEEEE. The CDR3 is 17 amino acids. The CDR3 bases are TGTGCCAGCAGCTTGGCCTCTACGGGGGTAGGTGTCTATGGCTACACCTTC. It encodes CASSLASTGVGVYGYTF. The full variable domain, rest sourced from reference TRBV5-6 and TRBJ1-2, is DAGVTQSPTHLIKTRGQQVTLRCSPKSGHDTVSWYQQALGQGPQFIFQYYEEEERQRGNFPDRFSGHQFPNYSSELNVNALLLGDSALYLCASSLASTGVGVYGYTFGSGTRLTVV.

This rearrangement joins TRBV7-2 to TRBJ1-2; 8 nucleotides line up with TRBD1. This CDR3 spans 15 amino acids. Trimming cost V 1 base and J 6 bases; bases outside gene matches: 7. Per germline, CDR1 SGHTA and CDR2 FQGNSA. The CDR3 DNA reads as TGTGCCAGCAGCTTAGGTTCACTACAGGGGGATGGCTACACCTTC. This translates into CASSLGSLQGDGYTF.

This chain connects TRBV2 to TRBJ1-4; 9 bases match TRBD1. V lost 6 bases and J lost 7; bases outside the gene matches: 3. The CDR3 sequence is 13 residues long. Per the germline V gene, CDR1 is SNHLY and CDR2 is FYNNEI. The CDR3 region is CASRGQGIEKLFF. The DNA for the CDR3 is TGTGCCAGCAGAGGACAGGGGATTGAAAAACTGTTTTTT. Looking up the rest from reference TRBV2 and TRBJ1-4 gives the full variable domain: EPEVTQTPSHQVTQMGQEVILRCVPISNHLYFYWYRQILGQKVEFLVSFYNNEISEKSEIFDDQFSVERPDGSNFTLKIRSTKLEDSAMYFCASRGQGIEKLFFGSGTQLSVL.

This clone was detected only once. The CDR3 loop reads CAWSPQVGGRYNEQFF. CDR3 in DNA: TGTGCCTGGAGTCCACAGGTGGGGGGCCGCTACAATGAGCAGTTCTTC. V is TRBV30 and J is TRBJ2-1; D is tentatively TRBD1 or TRBD2 (6 bases each). The germline V gene has CDR1 GTSNPN and CDR2 SVGIG (reference sequence). The CDR3 runs to 16 residues. The V and J ends lost 2 bases and 3 bases respectively, with 17 bases between them.

The rearrangement links TRBV29-1 to TRBJ1-1, with 7 bases identical to TRBD1. Germline values: CDR1 SQVTM, CDR2 ANQGSEA. This CDR3 comprises 14 residues. After removal of 7 bases from V and 0 bases from J, the junction contained 8 bases not matched to a gene. CDR3 in amino acids: CSANRGNMNTEAFF. For the CDR3, the DNA is TGCAGCGCTAACAGGGGTAATATGAACACTGAAGCTTTCTTT.

The chain links TRBV6-1 to TRBJ1-2, with D tentatively TRBD1 (5 bases). The V gene's germline CDR1 is MNHNS and CDR2 SASEGT. Trimming cost V 4 bases and J 2 bases, with 14 bases left between them. The CDR3 is made up of 15 amino acids. The DNA for the CDR3 is TGTGCCAGCAGTGGGGACCTTCGGGGGAACTATGGCTACACCTTC. Amino acids: CASSGDLRGNYGYTF.

The chain employs TRBV6-6 and TRBJ2-1, with D perhaps being TRBD1 or TRBD2 (6 bases each). CDR1 and CDR2 from the germline V gene are MNHNY and SVGAGI (reference sequence). The germline V and J ends were trimmed by 6 bases and 9 bases, with 12 bases remaining between them. This CDR3 comprises 12 residues. The CDR3 region has the DNA TGTGCCAGCAGCCGGACAGCGGGTGAGCAGTTCTTC. Amino acid sequence: CASSRTAGEQFF.

V usage is TRBV2 and J usage is TRBJ1-6; D possibly corresponds to TRBD1 (5 bases). CDR3 length: 16 residues. Germline CDR1 is SNHLY and CDR2 is FYNNEI. V was pared by 4 bases and J by 4 bases, with 14 bases between. CDR3 coding DNA: TGTGCCAGCAGTGCCAGCCGGGACCCATATAATTCACCCCTCCACTTT. Translated, it gives CASSASRDPYNSPLHF.

This sequence joins TRBV19 and TRBJ1-5; 10 bases align to TRBD1. V dropped 4 bases and J dropped 5; count of bases not matched to a gene: 17. CDR3 length: 19 residues. Germline CDR1 LNHDA, CDR2 SQIVND (reference sequence). CDR3 in amino acids: CASSTRGVGTGAFDQPQHF. DNA for the CDR3: TGTGCCAGTAGTACCCGGGGGGTCGGGACAGGGGCTTTCGATCAGCCCCAGCATTTT.

This clone has only one observation. The gene calls are TRBV28 and TRBJ2-2, with 7 bases fitting TRBD1. Trimming took 7 bases from V and 2 from J; bases not matched to a gene: 4. Germline CDR1 MDHEN, CDR2 SYDVKM. The length of the CDR3 is 14 residues. The DNA for the CDR3 is TGTGCCAGCACCGGGACAGATAACACCGGGGAGCTGTTTTTT. It yields the protein CASTGTDNTGELFF. Supplemented by reference TRBV28 and TRBJ2-2, the full variable domain reads DVKVTQSSRYLVKRTGEKVFLECVQDMDHENMFWYRQDPGLGLRLIYFSYDVKMKEKGDIPEGYSVSREKKERFSLILESASTNQTSMYLCASTGTDNTGELFFGEGSRLTVL.

V gene TRBV9 combines with J gene TRBJ1-6; possibly TRBD1 for D (5 bases). Per germline, CDR1 SGDLS and CDR2 YYNGEE. Between the trimmed V and J ends, which lost 1 base and 7 bases, there was a span of 12 bases. This CDR3 spans 15 amino acids. The CDR3 region is CASSVSEGWNSPLHF. The CDR3 DNA is TGTGCCAGCAGCGTATCGGAGGGGTGGAATTCACCCCTCCACTTT.

This chain links TRBV19 with TRBJ2-5; D is ambiguous. Trimming pared 4 bases from V and 6 bases from J, leaving 15 bases between. The CDR3 is 14 amino acids. The germline V gene encodes CDR1 LNHDA and CDR2 SQIVND (reference sequence). This CDR3 is CASSNGWGIKTQYF. The CDR3 region has the DNA TGTGCCAGTAGTAATGGGTGGGGAATAAAGACCCAGTACTTC. The variable domain in full, with the rest retrieved from reference TRBV19 and TRBJ2-5, is DGGITQSPKYLFRKEGQNVTLSCEQNLNHDAMYWYRQDPGQGLRLIYYSQIVNDFQKGDIAEGYSVSREKKESFPLTVTSAQKNPTAFYLCASSNGWGIKTQYFGPGTRLLVL.

Here the CDR3 DNA reads TGCGCCAGCAGCTCGGGAATGGACAGCACTGAAGCTTTCTTT. It codes for CASSSGMDSTEAFF. This chain connects TRBV5-1 to TRBJ1-1; perhaps TRBD1 as D (6 bases). Germline-derived CDR1 and CDR2 are SGHRS and YFSETQ. The CDR3 length is 14 residues. V was shortened by 3 bases and J by 4 bases, with 13 bases between the two germline ends.

V usage is TRBV2 and J usage is TRBJ2-2, with D hard to call. Trimming cost V 7 bases and J 1 base, with 13 bases left between them. Germline loops: CDR1 SNHLY, CDR2 FYNNEI. This CDR3 region has 15 residues. CDR3 in amino acids: CASKDVRRNTGELFF. CDR3 nucleotide sequence: TGTGCCAGCAAGGATGTAAGGCGGAACACCGGGGAGCTGTTTTTT. The full variable domain, with the rest looked up from reference TRBV2 and TRBJ2-2, is EPEVTQTPSHQVTQMGQEVILRCVPISNHLYFYWYRQILGQKVEFLVSFYNNEISEKSEIFDDQFSVERPDGSNFTLKIRSTKLEDSAMYFCASKDVRRNTGELFFGEGSRLTVL.

This chain connects TRBV30 to TRBJ2-1; 14 bases line up with TRBD2. V dropped 2 bases and J dropped 9; count of bases not matched to a gene: 9. Germline lookup yields CDR1 GTSNPN and CDR2 SVGIG (reference sequence). This CDR3 region has 16 residues. CDR3 sequence (DNA): TGTGCCTGGAGTTACCGACTAGCGGGAGGGTTCGGTGAGCAGTTCTTC. It is translated as CAWSYRLAGGFGEQFF.